Below, one T cell receptor (beta chain) is given with its context. The germline gives CDR1 MDHEN, CDR2 SYDVKM. With V trimmed by 2 bases and J by 4 bases, 6 bases remained unmatched. CDR3 length: 15 residues. The data belong to a study of T cell changes during pregnancy in multiple sclerosis. The data were produced by immunoSEQ multiplex PCR, yet TCRdb's version contains in-frame clones alone and is incomplete. The repertoire includes tens of thousands of clones, just under 95% of them detected once, and just under 2% sits in the top ten. The clonotype was recovered from a female donor with multiple sclerosis, enrolled in a pregnancy study. Sequencing was performed on peripheral blood, taken in the second trimester of pregnancy. The V and J genes are TRBV28 and TRBJ1-2; TRBD1 aligns across 8 bases. CDR3 in DNA: TGTGCCAGCAGTTTAGCCCCCACAGGGGGCTATGGCTACACCTTC. Translating it yields CASSLAPTGGYGYTF.